These 21 T cell receptor beta chains came from one sample sequenced in a study of tumor-infiltrating lymphocytes in primary liver carcinoma. Synthesis of TCR beta cDNA was carried out from about 500 ng total RNA with a constant-region primer. Sequencing libraries for TCR beta derived from three nested multiplex PCR rounds that used slightly modified ARM-PCR. The study ran its first two PCR rounds for around 9 cycles each, using TRBV1-TRBV30 forward primers and a C-beta reverse primer. TCRdb reprocessed the multiplex PCR reads with MiXCR, giving one entry per CDR3 protein. This table has approximately 320,000 distinct CDR3 sequences, nearly 60% appearing once. RNA was extracted from whole blood without cell sorting, alongside germline DNA. Sequenced: peripheral blood. The source is a woman aged 25 to 39 with primary liver carcinoma and hepatitis B virus infection.

This clonotype was detected a few times. The chain recombines TRBV4-1 with TRBJ2-7, with 14 bases that match TRBD2. The CDR3 extends over 15 amino acids. The ends lost 3 bases at V and 7 bases at J; junction bases unmatched: 5. In germline, CDR1 is MGHRA, CDR2 YSYEKL. As DNA, the CDR3 is TGCGCCAGCAGCCAGGGACTAGCGGGAGAGCGGGAGCAGTACTTC. This sequence encodes CASSQGLAGEREQYF.

To note about this clonotype: The junction shows a germline mismatch at one end, possibly a read error. The J gene is TRBJ1-6, the V gene TRBV4-1, with D hard to call. CDR3 length: 15 residues. CDR1 and CDR2 (germline): MGHRA, YSYEKL. The CDR3 spells CASGQDTSGTLPIHF. CDR3 bases: TGCGCCAGCGGCCAAGATACTTCGGGCACATTACCGATCCACTTT.

CDR3 amino acids: CASSQGGRDEYEQYF. The CDR3 DNA reads TGTGCCAGCAGCCAAGGGGGGCGCGATGAGTACGAGCAGTACTTC. The chain couples TRBV7-9 to TRBJ2-7; D assignment may be TRBD1 or TRBD2 (6 bases each). Germline assignment: CDR1 SEHNR and CDR2 FQNEAQ (reference sequence). The CDR3 extends over 15 amino acids. Trimming removed 5 bases at V and 4 bases at J, with 18 bases between.

Details on this clonotype: A much larger clone lies one base from this, so it may be a read error. This sequence joins TRBV29-1 and TRBJ2-3; TRBD2 might be the D (5 bases). This CDR3 is 14 amino acids long. CDR1 and CDR2 from the germline V gene are SQVTM and ANQGSEA. CDR3 protein: CSAVRLVRGDMQYF. In DNA form, the CDR3 reads TGCAGCGCCGTGCGCCTAGTCCGGGGAGATATGCAGTATTTT.

With respect to this clonotype: Relative to the germline gene, one junction end is altered; a read error may explain this. The V and J genes are TRBV4-1 and TRBJ2-5; perhaps TRBD2 as D (7 bases). The CDR3 extends over 15 amino acids. The germline V gene has CDR1 MGHRA and CDR2 YSYEKL. In DNA form, the CDR3 reads TGCGCCAGCAGTCAAGAAGAGAGGGGGGGCGAGACCCTGTGCTTC. It encodes CASSQEERGGETLCF.

Comment on this clonotype: At one boundary the junction diverges from the germline segment, which might be a read error. The CDR3 DNA reads as TGTGCCAGCAGGGACCGGGACGCTATAGCGGAGACCCGGTACTTC. This translates into CASRDRDAIAETRYF. The chain combines TRBV10-2 with TRBJ2-5; possibly TRBD2 for D (6 bases). Per the germline V gene, CDR1 is WSHSY and CDR2 is SAAADI. This CDR3 has 15 amino acids.

The chain couples TRBV11-2 to TRBJ1-5, with D unclear. The CDR3 loop spans 15 amino acids. Germline V lookup: CDR1 SGHAT, CDR2 FQNNGV. V was cut by 7 bases and J by 4 bases, with 17 bases left in between. CDR3 nucleotides: TGTGCCAGCACCAAGGACCGGGGAAGTAATCAGCCCCAGCATTTT. Protein product: CASTKDRGSNQPQHF.

Points on this clonotype: It is likely a read error, because the conserved phenylalanine at the end of the CDR3 is missing. The chain uses TRBV11-2 and TRBJ1-1; maybe TRBD1 (6 bases). Germline CDR1 is SGHAT and CDR2 is FQNNGV. This CDR3 is built from 17 residues. Trimming removed 11 bases at V and 0 bases at J, with 25 bases between. The CDR3 DNA is TGTGCCGACAGCCAGGTCGGGGGCGGGCACATGAACACTGAAGCTTTCCTT. Amino acid sequence: CADSQVGGGHMNTEAFL.

This clonotype was counted a few times. This sequence joins TRBV5-4 and TRBJ2-7; TRBD2 agrees at 11 bases. The germline gives CDR1 SGHNT, CDR2 YYREEE (reference sequence). This CDR3 has 17 residues. The V gene end was trimmed by 2 bases and the J gene end by 2 bases; junction bases not matched to a gene: 9. The CDR3 is CASSLELAGAGAYEQYF. The CDR3 bases are TGTGCCAGCAGCTTAGAACTAGCGGGAGCGGGAGCCTACGAGCAGTACTTC.

With regard to this clonotype: The missing conserved phenylalanine or tryptophan at the end of this CDR3 makes a read error likely. This chain connects TRBV4-3 to TRBJ2-1; D not resolved. V was clipped by 2 bases and J by 6 bases, with 20 bases between them. The CDR3 length is 17 residues. Germline V gene sequence: CDR1 LGHNA, CDR2 YSLEER. CDR3 protein: CASSQSDGQRGTNEQFS. The DNA for the CDR3 is TGCGCCAGCAGCCAATCCGATGGCCAGCGTGGCACCAATGAGCAGTTCTCC.

A remark on this clonotype: This may be a read error, as it is one base from a much larger clone. This chain joins TRBV12-3 or TRBV12-4 and TRBJ2-1; D remains ambiguous. The CDR3 totals 13 residues. The CDR3 loop is CVSSFMVNNEQFF. DNA of the CDR3: TGTGTCAGCAGTTTTATGGTAAACAATGAGCAGTTCTTC.

On this clonotype itself: The junction and the germline gene differ at one end; a read error may be behind it. The chain combines TRBV6-2 or TRBV6-3 with TRBJ2-2, with D perhaps assigned TRBD1 or TRBD2 (5 bases each). From germline, CDR1 is MNHEY and CDR2 SVGEGT. CDR3 length: 15 amino acids. CDR3 sequence: CVSSCRGDFTGELFF. The CDR3 DNA follows: TGTGTCAGCAGCTGCCGGGGCGATTTCACCGGGGAGCTGTTTTTT.

In the case of this clonotype: At one end, the junction sequence differs from germline, possibly due to a read error. The V gene is TRBV4-1, the J gene TRBJ2-4; TRBD2 aligns across 11 bases. This CDR3 contains 18 residues. Per the germline V gene, CDR1 is MGHRA and CDR2 is YSYEKL. The chain's CDR3 is CASSQGLAGGQAKNIRYF. The CDR3 DNA sequence: TGCGCCAGCAGCCAAGGGCTAGCGGGAGGACAAGCCAAAAACATTCGGTACTTC.

This clonotype was counted a few times. This chain joins TRBV6-6 and TRBJ2-7, with TRBD2 matching 14 bases. V trimming: 0 bases; J trimming: 3 bases; junction bases outside the gene matches: 4. In germline, CDR1 is MNHNY, CDR2 SVGAGI (reference sequence). The CDR3 extends over 17 amino acids. CDR3 residues: CASSYSGLAGVFYEQYF. The CDR3 nucleotides are TGTGCCAGCAGTTACTCGGGACTAGCGGGAGTGTTCTACGAGCAGTACTTC.

The sample holds many counts of this clonotype. The chain employs TRBV11-2 and TRBJ2-7, with TRBD2 matching 10 bases. The germline V gene encodes CDR1 SGHAT and CDR2 FQNNGV. The CDR3 extends over 13 amino acids. V lost 8 bases and J lost 4; bases outside the gene matches: 5. The CDR3 region is CASALAGRYEQYF. The CDR3 nucleotides are TGTGCCAGCGCACTAGCGGGGCGATACGAGCAGTACTTC.

CDR3 sequence: CSARQTDRDGGTQYF. CDR3 DNA sequence: TGCAGTGCTAGACAAACGGACCGGGACGGTGGGACCCAGTACTTC. V and J are TRBV20-1 and TRBJ2-5; D is tentatively TRBD1 or TRBD2 (5 bases each). Germline assignment: CDR1 DFQATT and CDR2 SNEGSKA (reference sequence). The CDR3 covers 15 residues. Trimming took 2 bases from V and 7 from J, leaving 20 bases between them.

This clonotype was seen many times. The chain joins TRBV12-3 or TRBV12-4 to TRBJ2-1; the D is unclear. The CDR3 is 11 residues long. The V end was cut by 3 bases, the J end by 7 bases, with 4 bases between. Here the CDR3 reads CASSFRNEQFF. In nucleotides, the CDR3 is TGTGCCAGCAGTTTTCGGAATGAGCAGTTCTTC.

At least ten counts were recorded for this clonotype. At one end, the junction sequence differs from germline, possibly due to a read error. J is TRBJ2-3 and V is TRBV29-1; TRBD2 matches 11 bases. The CDR3 is 10 amino acids. Germline CDR1 and CDR2: SQVTM and ANQGSEA. The CDR3 nucleotides read TGTAGCGGGAGGGAAGATACGCAGTATTTT. Translating it yields CSGREDTQYF.

About this clonotype: This could be a read error, since a much larger clone is one nucleotide away. The chain's CDR3 is CSVGWTSSGGELSF. DNA for the CDR3: TGCAGCGTTGGGTGGACTAGTTCTGGCGGGGAGCTGTCTTTT. The chain uses TRBV29-1 and TRBJ2-2; TRBD2 matches 7 bases. This CDR3 spans 14 amino acids. The germline CDR1 and CDR2 sequences are SQVTM and ANQGSEA.

As regards this clonotype: The CDR3 ends on some other residue instead of the conserved phenylalanine or tryptophan, so this is likely a read error. The V gene is TRBV4-1, the J gene TRBJ1-4; 7 bases are shared with TRBD1. CDR3 length equals 16 residues. CDR1 MGHRA and CDR2 YSYEKL come from the germline V gene. J was trimmed by 3 bases and V by 0 bases; bases with no gene match: 4. The CDR3 sequence: CASSQDSGTANEKLFS. CDR3 bases: TGCGCCAGCAGCCAAGATAGCGGGACAGCTAATGAAAAACTGTTTTCT.

The chain couples TRBV7-9 to TRBJ1-1, with 8 bases aligning to TRBD1. In germline, CDR1 is SEHNR, CDR2 FQNEAQ (reference sequence). This CDR3 has 12 amino acids. Trimming removed 5 bases from V and 7 bases from J; junction bases left unmatched: 3. CDR3 sequence (DNA): TGTGCCAGCAGCAGAGGACAGGGTGAAGCTTTCTTT. It is translated as CASSRGQGEAFF.